The 28 T cell receptor beta chains below were found in one sample sequenced in a study of T cell responses to AZD1222 COVID-19 vaccine. Clones were sequenced by immunoSEQ multiplex PCR, and TCRdb holds only the in-frame ones, with some missing. The data hold under 95,000 clones, with roughly 90% observed a single time. Sample: peripheral blood, taken on day 0 of AZD1222 vaccination. The receptor source for this set is an adult in good health.

The gene calls are TRBV3-1 (or the pseudogene TRBV3-2) and TRBJ2-2, with 12 positions matching TRBD1. Per the germline V gene, CDR1 is LGHDT and CDR2 is YNNKEL (reference sequence). The CDR3 totals 15 residues. The V segment lost 5 bases and the J segment 7 bases; nucleotides outside the gene matches: 5. The CDR3 DNA is TGTGCCAGCAGCTACGGGACAGGGGGCAACGGGGAGCTGTTTTTT. It encodes CASSYGTGGNGELFF.

The J gene is TRBJ1-1, the V gene TRBV7-3; 8 bases map to TRBD1. The CDR3 runs to 15 residues. J lost 4 bases, V lost 4 bases, and 8 bases had no gene match. Germline CDR1 and CDR2: SGHTA and FQGTGA. The CDR3 DNA follows: TGTGCCAGCAGCTCTGGGACAGGCGGGAGCACTGAAGCTTTCTTT. Protein product: CASSSGTGGSTEAFF. Based on the CDR3 plus reference TRBV7-3 and TRBJ1-1, the full variable domain is GAGVSQTPSNKVTEKGKYVELRCDPISGHTALYWYRQSLGQGPEFLIYFQGTGAADDSGLPNDRFFAVRPEGSVSTLKIQRTERGDSAVYLCASSSGTGGSTEAFFGQGTRLTVV.

This clone was counted a few times. V and J are TRBV7-9 and TRBJ2-7; 10 nucleotides line up with TRBD1. Per germline, CDR1 SEHNR and CDR2 FQNEAQ (reference sequence). Trimming at V came to 5 bases and at J to 5 bases, leaving 9 bases not matched to a gene. The CDR3 has 15 residues. The CDR3 nucleotides are TGTGCCAGCAGCAACACGGACAGGGGGGTCCACGAGCAGTACTTC. The encoded protein is CASSNTDRGVHEQYF.

Of note for this clone: The same CDR3 arises from other DNA sequences in this sample as well. The chain uses TRBV9 and TRBJ2-7; no clear D. The V end was cut by 2 bases, the J end by 0 bases, with 9 bases between. Germline assignment: CDR1 SGDLS and CDR2 YYNGEE. CDR3 size: 14 residues. Here the CDR3 reads CASSVAQSSYEQYF. The CDR3 DNA is TGTGCCAGCAGCGTGGCTCAGAGCTCCTACGAGCAGTACTTC.

J is TRBJ1-2 and V is TRBV7-5; TRBD1, the table's D call, was not compared with the DNA. TRBV7-5 corresponds to a pseudogene. This CDR3 is 14 amino acids long. DNA for the CDR3: TGTGTCAGAAGCACGGACAGGAACAACTATGGCTACACCTTC. This sequence encodes CVRSTDRNNYGYTF.

In this sample, this clone turned up once. This chain uses TRBV2 with TRBJ1-3; tentatively, D is TRBD1 (5 bases). V lost 7 bases to trimming and J lost 7 bases, with 17 bases between them. The CDR3 has 14 amino acids. The germline gives CDR1 SNHLY, CDR2 FYNNEI. The CDR3 spells CASTEGQGWNTIYF. The CDR3 DNA reads as TGTGCCAGCACCGAGGGGCAGGGCTGGAACACCATATATTTT.

This clone has only a few counts. The genes are TRBV7-8 and TRBJ1-1; TRBD1 might be the D (5 bases). CDR3 length: 15 amino acids. Germline V CDR1 and CDR2: SGHVS, FQNEAQ. With 5 bases removed from V and 4 bases from J, the gap between germline ends came to 17 bases. The CDR3 sequence is CASSPRDGWGTEAFF. The CDR3 nucleotides are TGTGCCAGCAGCCCCCGGGACGGATGGGGCACTGAAGCTTTCTTT.

This chain connects TRBV7-2 to TRBJ1-3, with D possibly being TRBD1 (6 bases). The CDR3 covers 16 residues. V gave up 4 bases and J gave up 2 bases, with 15 bases separating them. Germline-derived CDR1 and CDR2 are SGHTA and FQGNSA. The CDR3, as DNA: TGTGCCAGCAGCTACCCGGCGGGACAACCTGGAAACACCATATATTTT. This sequence encodes CASSYPAGQPGNTIYF.

The chain carries TRBV19 and TRBJ1-1; D uncertain. V lost 3 bases to trimming and J lost 0 bases, with 8 bases between them. The CDR3 loop spans 14 amino acids. Germline lookup yields CDR1 LNHDA and CDR2 SQIVND (reference sequence). CDR3 in amino acids: CASSIGSLNTEAFF. The CDR3 DNA reads TGTGCCAGTAGTATTGGCAGTTTGAACACTGAAGCTTTCTTT.

The rearrangement uses TRBV10-3 and TRBJ1-2; 7 bases fit TRBD1. This CDR3 region has 14 residues. Germline assignment: CDR1 ENHRY and CDR2 SYGVKD. V was pared by 4 bases and J by 0 bases, with 2 bases of the junction left unmatched. In DNA, the CDR3 is TGTGCCATCAGTGGGGGACAGACTAACTATGGCTACACCTTC. Protein product: CAISGGQTNYGYTF.

The chain joins TRBV5-6 to TRBJ2-7, with 10 bases lining up with TRBD1. CDR1 is SGHDT and CDR2 is YYEEEE in the germline V gene. V trimming: 3 bases; J trimming: 7 bases; junction bases outside the gene matches: 4. The CDR3 length is 13 residues. CDR3 in DNA: TGTGCCAGCAGCTCGGGACAGGGGTTGGAGCAGTACTTC. As protein: CASSSGQGLEQYF.

The chain recombines TRBV5-8 with TRBJ2-2; TRBD2 might be the D (6 bases). Germline loops: CDR1 SGHTS, CDR2 YDEGEE. This CDR3 is built from 16 residues. Trimming pared 1 base from V and 1 base from J, leaving 11 bases between. CDR3 sequence (DNA): TGTGCCAGCAGCTTGAGGAGGGTCTGGAACACCGGGGAGCTGTTTTTT. It specifies CASSLRRVWNTGELFF.

The chain employs TRBV2 and TRBJ1-6; no reliable D call. In germline, CDR1 is SNHLY, CDR2 FYNNEI. This CDR3 has 13 amino acids. Between the trimmed V and J ends, which lost 4 bases and 8 bases, there was a span of 9 bases. This CDR3 is CASSVLADSPLHF. CDR3 DNA sequence: TGTGCCAGCAGTGTTCTCGCCGATTCACCCCTCCACTTT.

The J gene is TRBJ1-2, the V gene TRBV7-9; no clear D gene. V was cut by 2 bases and J by 2 bases, with 6 bases left in between. The germline V gene has CDR1 SEHNR and CDR2 FQNEAQ (reference sequence). The CDR3 is made up of 13 amino acids. The CDR3 DNA reads as TGTGCCAGCAGCTTAACTGAAAACTATGGCTACACCTTC. Protein: CASSLTENYGYTF.

V usage is TRBV4-2 and J usage is TRBJ2-1, with TRBD1 matching 9 bases. The CDR3 is 15 residues long. Looked up from germline, CDR1 is LGHNA and CDR2 is YNFKEQ. Trimming cost V 4 bases and J 7 bases; bases outside gene matches: 8. CDR3 in amino acids: CASSRAQGANNEQFF. CDR3 DNA sequence: TGTGCCAGCAGCCGAGCACAGGGGGCTAATAATGAGCAGTTCTTC.

The chain employs TRBV6-2 or TRBV6-3 and TRBJ1-6; D remains ambiguous. The CDR3 loop spans 13 amino acids. Germline assignment: CDR1 MNHEY and CDR2 SVGEGT. V was trimmed by 2 bases and J by 7 bases, leaving 6 bases between them. CDR3 amino acids: CASSYPLNSPLHF. In DNA form, the CDR3 reads TGTGCCAGCAGTTACCCTCTGAATTCACCCCTCCACTTT.

The rearrangement uses TRBV7-2 and TRBJ2-3, with TRBD2 matching 7 bases. There are 16 residues in the CDR3. Germline CDR1 reads SGHTA; CDR2 reads FQGNSA. The V segment lost 0 bases and the J segment 3 bases; nucleotides outside the gene matches: 6. CDR3 loop: CASSLAGLAETDTQYF. DNA for the CDR3: TGTGCCAGCAGCTTAGCGGGCCTAGCGGAGACAGATACGCAGTATTTT.

By proportion, this clone is medium-sized. The chain is built from TRBV6-1 and TRBJ2-1; TRBD1 might be the D (5 bases). Germline V gene lookup returns CDR1 MNHNS and CDR2 SASEGT. There are 15 residues in the CDR3. V lost 2 bases and J 2 bases, leaving 10 bases between the germline ends. This chain's CDR3 is CASSESAGTYNEQFF. CDR3 sequence (DNA): TGTGCCAGCAGTGAAAGCGCAGGGACCTACAATGAGCAGTTCTTC.

The chain has TRBV6-1 and TRBJ1-3, with 7 bases that match TRBD1. The CDR3 consists of 17 residues. Germline trimming cut 4 bases from V and 3 bases from J; bases unmatched to any gene: 12. Germline CDR1 reads MNHNS; CDR2 reads SASEGT. The DNA for the CDR3 is TGTGCCAGCAGTGTACTCCCCACCGGGACAGATGGAAACACCATATATTTT. Residues: CASSVLPTGTDGNTIYF.

This chain links TRBV7-8 with TRBJ1-1; the D is unclear. Germline CDR1 is SGHVS and CDR2 is FQNEAQ. The length of the CDR3 is 12 residues. Trimming left V 5 bases short and J 6 bases short, with 10 bases between. This CDR3 is CASSTPWAEAFF. CDR3 coding DNA: TGTGCCAGCAGCACCCCCTGGGCTGAAGCTTTCTTT.

Only a few counts were recorded for this clone. V and J are TRBV12-3 or TRBV12-4 and TRBJ2-7; D ambiguous. V dropped 3 bases and J dropped 4 bases, with 7 bases sitting between them. The CDR3 has 12 amino acids. CDR3: CASSFARYEQYF. In DNA form, the CDR3 reads TGTGCCAGCAGTTTCGCCCGATACGAGCAGTACTTC.

The CDR3 here is CASSTTGGARDTQYF. In DNA, the CDR3 is TGTGCCAGCAGCACCACAGGGGGCGCAAGGGATACGCAGTATTTT. This sequence joins TRBV7-2 and TRBJ2-3; 9 positions agree with TRBD1. V was pared by 5 bases and J by 6 bases, with 9 bases of the junction left unmatched. Looked up from germline, CDR1 is SGHTA and CDR2 is FQGNSA. The CDR3 is 15 amino acids.

This clone was observed a few times. The rearrangement links TRBV7-9 to TRBJ1-6; 7 bases are a match to TRBD1. The J segment lost 5 bases and the V segment lost 5 bases, leaving 3 bases of the junction unmatched. The V gene's germline CDR1 is SEHNR and CDR2 FQNEAQ (reference sequence). This CDR3 contains 14 residues. In DNA, the CDR3 is TGTGCCAGCAGCACGCAGGGGGATAATTCACCCCTCCACTTT. It is translated as CASSTQGDNSPLHF.

This clone is judged medium-sized (0.01 to 0.1%). The chain links TRBV30 to TRBJ2-7; D call uncertain. CDR3 length: 12 residues. V lost 0 bases and J 6 bases, leaving 9 bases between the germline ends. The germline V gene has CDR1 GTSNPN and CDR2 SVGIG (reference sequence). The CDR3 DNA reads as TGTGCCTGGAGTGTAGGAGCCACCGAGCAGTACTTC. It translates to CAWSVGATEQYF.

J is TRBJ1-3 and V is TRBV10-3, with D possibly being TRBD1 (5 bases). V was trimmed by 4 bases and J by 7 bases, leaving 17 bases between them. The germline CDR1 and CDR2 sequences are ENHRY and SYGVKD. The CDR3 covers 15 residues. CDR3 in amino acids: CAISGAGTTRNTIYF. For the CDR3, the DNA is TGTGCCATCAGTGGGGCGGGGACGACAAGGAACACCATATATTTT.

V usage is TRBV6-2 or TRBV6-3 and J usage is TRBJ2-5, with 8 bases that match TRBD1. V shed 4 bases and J 5 bases; nucleotides not matched to a gene: 9. Germline V gene lookup returns CDR1 MNHEY and CDR2 SVGEGT. The CDR3 is made up of 15 amino acids. CDR3 DNA sequence: TGTGCCAGCAGTTGGACAGGGAGTTCGGGGGAGACCCAGTACTTC. Translated, it gives CASSWTGSSGETQYF.

The chain uses TRBV27 and TRBJ2-2, with D tentatively TRBD1 (6 bases). Deletions cut 0 bases from V and 5 bases from J, with 16 bases between. The CDR3 has 17 residues. Germline V gives CDR1 MNHEY, CDR2 SMNVEV (reference sequence). The CDR3 loop reads CASSLSRAGVGTGELFF. The CDR3 region has the DNA TGTGCCAGCAGTTTATCGCGGGCAGGGGTTGGTACCGGGGAGCTGTTTTTT.

The rearrangement joins TRBV9 to TRBJ1-5, with 12 bases lining up with TRBD1. The germline V gene encodes CDR1 SGDLS and CDR2 YYNGEE. The ends lost 7 bases at V and 7 bases at J; junction bases unmatched: 3. The CDR3 contains 13 residues. Written as DNA, the CDR3 is TGTGCCAGCGGGACAGGGGGCGCGCAGCCCCAGCATTTT. It specifies CASGTGGAQPQHF.